These 7 T cell receptor beta chains originate from one sample sequenced in a study of CD8+CD57+ T cells in acquired aplastic anemia. According to the study, genomic DNA was the template for TCR beta VDJ and CDR3 profiling. In TCRdb, the reads were re-called with MiXCR into one record per CDR3 protein. The data show about 260,000 distinct CDR3 sequences, around 82% seen once. In patients chosen for sequencing, flow cytometry had shown CD8+CD57+ cell expansion. Sequenced sample: sorted CD4+, CD8+, or CD8+CD57+ T cells (not recorded which) from PBMCs. Source of these receptors: a human donor with aplastic anemia.

V and J are TRBV7-8 and TRBJ2-5; possibly TRBD1 or TRBD2 for D (5 bases each). Germline CDR1 is SGHVS and CDR2 is FQNEAQ. V gave up 2 bases and J gave up 14 bases, with 24 bases separating them. CDR3 length equals 15 residues. The CDR3 sequence: CASSLQGSRGETHYF. The CDR3 DNA reads as TGTGCCAGCAGCTTACAGGGAAGCCGGGGAGAGACGCATTACTTC.

The chain combines TRBV19 with TRBJ2-7; perhaps TRBD2 as D (7 bases). Trimming left V 6 bases short and J 0 bases short, with 15 bases between. Germline-derived CDR1 and CDR2 are LNHDA and SQIVND (reference sequence). CDR3 length equals 15 residues. The CDR3 loop reads CASRGAGVGSYEQYF. The CDR3 DNA is TGTGCCAGTAGGGGGGCGGGGGTGGGCTCCTACGAGCAGTACTTC.

Note on this clonotype: The junction and the germline gene differ at one end; a read error may be behind it. The V call is TRBV11-2, the J call TRBJ2-7; D perhaps matches TRBD2 (5 bases). The CDR3 spans 13 residues. Per germline, CDR1 SGHAT and CDR2 FQNNGV. The CDR3 nucleotides read TGCGCCAGCAGCTTGGGAGTAGATTACGAGCAGTACTTC. Translating it yields CASSLGVDYEQYF.

The chain links TRBV29-1 to TRBJ2-2; D is perhaps TRBD2 (6 bases). Trimming stripped 8 bases from V and 7 bases from J, with 14 bases between. The germline V gene has CDR1 SQVTM and CDR2 ANQGSEA. CDR3 length: 12 amino acids. CDR3 DNA sequence: TGCAGCTCATTGGTGGGAGGCGGGGAGCTGTTTTTT. Its protein is CSSLVGGGELFF.

Points on this clonotype: Relative to the germline gene, one junction end is altered; a read error may explain this. The rearrangement uses TRBV9 and TRBJ1-2; maybe TRBD1 (6 bases). The CDR3 contains 13 residues. CDR1 is SGDLS, CDR2 YYNGEE, per germline. The CDR3 DNA reads as TGTGCCAGCGGAGAAGCTGGGGACATTCACTACTTCTTC. Translating gives CASGEAGDIHYFF.

The J gene is TRBJ2-3, the V gene TRBV5-8; perhaps TRBD1 as D (5 bases). This CDR3 is 13 amino acids long. Per germline, CDR1 SGHTS and CDR2 YDEGEE. V lost 2 bases and J lost 10, with 14 bases in between. The CDR3 loop is CASSLGRAWAQYF. The CDR3 DNA sequence: TGTGCCAGCAGCTTAGGCAGGGCGTGGGCGCAGTATTTT.

The chain recombines TRBV10-2 with TRBJ2-7; 7 nucleotides line up with TRBD2. CDR3 length: 15 residues. Germline-derived CDR1 and CDR2 are WSHSY and SAAADI. Losses at the gene ends were 5 bases for V and 4 bases for J; bases not matched to a gene: 11. The CDR3 region has the DNA TGCGCCAGCAGTAGGGCAGTAGCGGGTCTTTACGAGCAGTACTTC. This sequence encodes CASSRAVAGLYEQYF.